This TCR beta chain is drawn from a study of T-cell reconstitution after alpha-beta-depleted transplantation in children (dated by TCRdb to about 2016). Study-wide context: Using TCR repertoire profiling, the study followed T-cell immune reconstitution in a quantitative way in children after TCRalphabeta/CD19-depleted allogeneic hematopoietic cell transplantation.

The CDR1 and CDR2 encoded by the germline V gene (reference sequence) are MNHEY and SMNVEV. Reading from cysteine to phenylalanine, the CDR3 counts 14 amino acids. Only CDR3 DNA is held: 42 bases, read in frame from base 1. Trimming costs V 2 bases and J 7 bases, and their ends lie 12 bases apart. Library creation used PCR. The sample was run on an Illumina HiSeq 2500. To normalize quantification of the TCRbeta repertoire, the TCR libraries were built with molecular barcoding that relied on unique molecular identifiers. TCRdb applied fastp at Q25 and MiXCR to the public reads, then kept only in-frame beta chains. Entries that share a CDR3 protein sequence are merged under the most common genes and DNA. The sample table contains 250,000 to 300,000 distinct CDR3 sequences; only one count was recorded for 9.9% of them. 10% of the sample is held by the ten biggest clonotypes. A remark on this clonotype: Its antigen remains undetermined. Qualities for individual bases were not recorded, and no much larger clone is one base off.

The receptor chain draws on TRBV27 and TRBJ2-1, with the D gene not clear enough to name. The sequencing here drew on PBMCs from the stem cell graft donor, taken from the stem cell graft. This receptor was identified in a human donor who donated a stem cell graft to a child with SCID. The CDR3 is CASSLVPSGNEQFF. Read as DNA, the sequence is TGTGCCAGCAGTTTAGTCCCCTCTGGGAATGAGCAGTTCTTC.